These 26 T cell receptor beta chains were all obtained from the same sample, sequenced in a study of T cells in Graves' hyperthyroidism and ophthalmopathy (dated by TCRdb to the late 2010s). Receptors were amplified or captured by multiplex PCR. Instrument used: Illumina HiSeq 2000. The TCR beta CDR3 regions were amplified from RNA transcripts. For the first round of RT-PCR on the TCR CDR3, the HTBI primer set was used together with the Qiagen OneStep RT-PCR kit. TCRdb passed the public sequencing reads through fastp at Q25 and MiXCR, retaining productive beta sequences. Each entry merges the rows of one CDR3 protein and shows their most common DNA and genes. This sample holds approximately 530,000 distinct CDR3 sequences; 15% to 20% were observed only once. The biggest ten clones account for roughly 50% of the sample. The specimen sequenced was blood. The receptors come from a man in his forties with Graves' ophthalmopathy.

At least ten counts were recorded for this clonotype. V is TRBV20-1 and J is TRBJ2-1, with 9 bases fitting TRBD1. The CDR3 length is 14 residues. Unmatched junction bases numbered 6, after V lost 4 bases and J lost 5 bases. Germline CDR1 is DFQATT and CDR2 is SNEGSKA (reference sequence). For the CDR3, the DNA is TGCAGTGCTACCGGGACAGGGAGGAACAATGAGCAGTTCTTC. The encoded protein is CSATGTGRNNEQFF.

This clonotype showed up many times. V is TRBV12-3 or TRBV12-4 and J is TRBJ1-5, with D possibly being TRBD1 (6 bases). Trimming removed 3 bases from V and 6 bases from J, with 12 bases in between. The CDR3 runs 14 residues. CDR3 loop: CASSFTGGGQPQHF. The CDR3 bases are TGTGCCAGCAGTTTTACTGGGGGCGGTCAGCCCCAGCATTTT.

This clonotype has more than one count but fewer than ten. This rearrangement joins TRBV6-1 to TRBJ2-2, with D tentatively TRBD2 (6 bases). Trimming left V 11 bases short and J 4 bases short, with 8 bases between. The CDR3 is 11 amino acids. From germline, CDR1 is MNHNS and CDR2 SASEGT. CDR3 nucleotide sequence: TGTGCCGGGCGGGGCACCGGGGAGCTGTTTTTT. Translated, it gives CAGRGTGELFF.

The table lists this clonotype with many counts. The chain uses TRBV6-2 or TRBV6-3 and TRBJ2-7, with TRBD1 as a possible D gene (6 bases). V dropped 3 bases and J dropped 3 bases, with 12 bases sitting between them. The CDR3 has 14 residues. Looked up from germline, CDR1 is MNHEY and CDR2 is SVGEGT. The CDR3 DNA is TGTGCCAGCAGTTATACAGGGTCCTACTACGAGCAGTACTTC. As protein: CASSYTGSYYEQYF.

This clonotype was detected only a few times. The CDR3 DNA is TGTGCCAGCAGCCGCCGGACAGGGGGCTTGGGTTCACCCCTCCACTTT. It specifies CASSRRTGGLGSPLHF. J is TRBJ1-6 and V is TRBV3-1; 11 bases line up with TRBD1. Per the germline V gene, CDR1 is LGHDT and CDR2 is YNNKEL (reference sequence). The J segment lost 9 bases and the V segment lost 4 bases, leaving 8 bases of the junction unmatched. The CDR3 is 16 residues long. Based on the CDR3 plus reference TRBV3-1 and TRBJ1-6, the full variable domain is DTAVSQTPKYLVTQMGNDKSIKCEQNLGHDTMYWYKQDSKKFLKIMFSYNNKELIINETVPNRFSPKSPDKAHLNLHINSLELGDSAVYFCASSRRTGGLGSPLHFGNGTRLTVT.

This clonotype was seen more than once but under ten times. The rearrangement links TRBV2 to TRBJ1-5; D call uncertain. Germline CDR1 is SNHLY and CDR2 is FYNNEI. The CDR3 totals 13 residues. V lost 8 bases, J lost 3 bases, and 11 bases lay in between. The CDR3 loop reads CASADVINQPQHF. The CDR3 bases are TGTGCCAGCGCAGACGTCATCAATCAGCCCCAGCATTTT.

In its sample, this clonotype was seen many times. This rearrangement joins TRBV3-1 to TRBJ1-2, with D tentatively TRBD1 (5 bases). With 4 bases removed from V and 3 bases from J, the gap between germline ends came to 12 bases. CDR3 length: 14 residues. Looked up from germline, CDR1 is LGHDT and CDR2 is YNNKEL (reference sequence). The CDR3 nucleotides read TGTGCCAGCAGCCTTGGGAGGGGTGACTATGGCTACACCTTC. The encoded protein is CASSLGRGDYGYTF.

This clonotype was counted a few times. The chain recombines TRBV5-4 with TRBJ2-3, with 8 nucleotides matching TRBD2. The V segment lost 4 bases and the J segment 2 bases; nucleotides outside the gene matches: 6. This CDR3 region has 15 residues. Germline values: CDR1 SGHNT, CDR2 YYREEE (reference sequence). The CDR3, as DNA: TGTGCCAGCAGCGTGCCGGGACTAGACACAGATACGCAGTATTTT. Residues: CASSVPGLDTDTQYF.

This chain connects TRBV3-1 to TRBJ2-7; no firm D call. V lost 2 bases and J lost 2, with 13 bases in between. The CDR3 covers 15 residues. Germline V gene lookup returns CDR1 LGHDT and CDR2 YNNKEL (reference sequence). The CDR3 nucleotides read TGTGCCAGCAGCCAAACTCCTTCTGGCCCCTACGAGCAGTACTTC. Translation gives CASSQTPSGPYEQYF.

The chain recombines TRBV29-1 with TRBJ2-7; D possibly corresponds to TRBD2 (5 bases). CDR1 and CDR2 (germline): SQVTM, ANQGSEA. The V end was cut by 4 bases, the J end by 3 bases, with 10 bases between. The CDR3 is 12 residues long. CDR3 sequence reads: CSVGGPNYEQYF. DNA for the CDR3: TGCAGCGTTGGAGGGCCTAACTACGAGCAGTACTTC.

The V gene is TRBV7-9, the J gene TRBJ2-3, with a weak D call TRBD2 (6 bases). Germline values: CDR1 SEHNR, CDR2 FQNEAQ (reference sequence). V lost 1 base, J lost 6 bases, and 20 bases lay in between. This CDR3 is built from 17 residues. This CDR3 reads CASSLGQGRGVMDTQYF. CDR3 DNA sequence: TGTGCCAGCAGCTTAGGGCAGGGACGCGGGGTCATGGATACGCAGTATTTT.

This clonotype was seen a handful of times. V is TRBV14 and J is TRBJ2-1; 8 positions match TRBD1. The CDR3 totals 17 residues. CDR1 SGHDN and CDR2 FVKESK come from the germline V gene. CDR3 sequence (DNA): TGTGTCGGCAGCCAAGAGGGCCGGGACAGGATTTTCAATGAGCAGTTCTTC. The encoded protein is CVGSQEGRDRIFNEQFF.

This clonotype appeared a few times. The chain joins TRBV20-1 to TRBJ2-5; 8 bases align to TRBD1. CDR1 is DFQATT and CDR2 is SNEGSKA in the germline V gene (reference sequence). With V trimmed by 5 bases and J by 4 bases, 6 bases remained unmatched. This CDR3 has 13 amino acids. CDR3 sequence: CSALPGGVETQYF. CDR3 DNA: TGCAGTGCTCTCCCAGGGGGCGTAGAGACCCAGTACTTC.

As regards this clonotype: This may stem from a read error, because a much larger clone lies one nucleotide away. V usage is TRBV3-1 and J usage is TRBJ1-2; possible D gene TRBD1, 6 bases. The CDR3 length is 13 residues. Trimming removed 3 bases from V and 8 bases from J, with 13 bases in between. The germline gives CDR1 LGHDT, CDR2 YNNKEL (reference sequence). The CDR3 region has the DNA TGTGCCAGCAGCCACGGCGGGACATGCGGCTACACCTTC. It is translated as CASSHGGTCGYTF.

V gene TRBV12-3 or TRBV12-4 combines with J gene TRBJ1-3, with TRBD1 identical over 8 bases. The CDR3 is made up of 16 amino acids. V lost 4 bases to trimming and J lost 2 bases; unmatched junction nucleotides: 7. CDR3 nucleotides: TGTGCCAGCAGTTCCGGACAGGGAAGGGCTGGAAACACCATATATTTT. Translating gives CASSSGQGRAGNTIYF.

Worth noting for this clonotype: A much larger clone is a single base away; this may be a read error. The genes are TRBV2 and TRBJ1-6; 8 nucleotides line up with TRBD1. In germline, CDR1 is SNHLY, CDR2 FYNNEI. The CDR3 consists of 14 residues. The CDR3 nucleotides read TGTACCAGCAGTAGACAGGGGAGTAGCTCACCCCTCCACTTT. This encodes CTSSRQGSSSPLHF.

This clonotype has at least ten counts. The chain is built from TRBV6-1 and TRBJ1-1, with D uncertain. Looked up from germline, CDR1 is MNHNS and CDR2 is SASEGT. There are 14 residues in the CDR3. Between the trimmed V and J ends, which lost 6 bases and 1 base, there was a span of 12 bases. CDR3 protein: CASSPGGRNTEAFF. For the CDR3, the DNA is TGTGCCAGCAGCCCTGGTGGGCGGAACACTGAAGCTTTCTTT.

This rearrangement joins TRBV5-1 to TRBJ1-2, with D tentatively TRBD1 (5 bases). The CDR3 is 14 residues long. Germline-derived CDR1 and CDR2 are SGHRS and YFSETQ. V lost 4 bases and J 4 bases, leaving 14 bases between the germline ends. In DNA form, the CDR3 reads TGCGCCAGCAGCCGGGACGGCACACCCTATGGCTACACCTTC. It encodes CASSRDGTPYGYTF.

In this sample, this clonotype turned up many times. The chain employs TRBV11-2 and TRBJ1-6, with D maybe TRBD1 (5 bases). The germline CDR1 and CDR2 sequences are SGHAT and FQNNGV. This CDR3 contains 16 residues. V lost 6 bases, J lost 7 bases, and 19 bases lay in between. The CDR3 region has the DNA TGTGCCAGCAGGCAAGCGGGGCCGAAGGGGAATTCACCCCTCCACTTT. This gives the protein CASRQAGPKGNSPLHF. The full variable domain, with the rest looked up from reference TRBV11-2 and TRBJ1-6, is EAGVAQSPRYKIIEKRQSVAFWCNPISGHATLYWYQQILGQGPKLLIQFQNNGVVDDSQLPKDRFSAERLKGVDSTLKIQPAKLEDSAVYLCASRQAGPKGNSPLHFGNGTRLTVT.

V usage is TRBV7-9 and J usage is TRBJ2-1; no definite D call. This CDR3 contains 14 residues. V was pared by 8 bases and J by 2 bases, with 13 bases between. The V gene's germline CDR1 is SEHNR and CDR2 FQNEAQ (reference sequence). The CDR3 nucleotides read TGTGCCAGCGGCCCGGGCCTAGCCTACAATGAGCAGTTCTTC. It encodes CASGPGLAYNEQFF.

In this sample, this clonotype turned up a few times. The chain has TRBV20-1 and TRBJ2-1, with D possibly matching TRBD2 (7 bases). The V end lost 4 bases, the J end lost 8 bases, and 15 bases lay between the germline ends. The CDR3 loop spans 13 amino acids. The V gene's germline CDR1 is DFQATT and CDR2 SNEGSKA (reference sequence). Here the CDR3 DNA reads TGCAGTGCTAAGGCGGGGGCCCGTGATGAGCAGTTCTTC. It translates to CSAKAGARDEQFF.

Ten or more counts support this clonotype. The rearrangement links TRBV12-3 or TRBV12-4 to TRBJ2-7; D unclear. With 5 bases removed from V and 5 bases from J, the gap between germline ends came to 10 bases. The CDR3 is 12 amino acids. The CDR3 DNA reads as TGTGCCAGCAGTCTCTCAGAGCACGAGCAGTACTTC. Amino acids: CASSLSEHEQYF.

This clonotype was detected only a few times. The rearrangement joins TRBV5-1 to TRBJ1-1; TRBD1 matches 8 bases. The CDR3 totals 14 residues. The J segment lost 6 bases and the V segment lost 0 bases, leaving 4 bases of the junction unmatched. CDR1 and CDR2 (germline): SGHRS, YFSETQ. The CDR3 spells CASSLVDRGSEAFF. CDR3 in DNA: TGCGCCAGCAGCTTGGTCGACAGGGGTTCTGAAGCTTTCTTT.

This clonotype was recorded at least ten times. The chain employs TRBV3-1 and TRBJ2-2; 10 bases map to TRBD2. The CDR3 has 15 residues. J lost 3 bases, V lost 9 bases, and 7 bases had no gene match. Germline V CDR1 and CDR2: LGHDT, YNNKEL (reference sequence). The CDR3 DNA reads TGTGCCAGTTCAGGACTAGCGGTGTACACCGGGGAGCTGTTTTTT. Encoded protein: CASSGLAVYTGELFF.

This clonotype was seen many times. Here the CDR3 DNA reads TGTGCCAGCTCATATTGGACAGGACTGTCCTACGAGCAGTACTTC. Translated, it gives CASSYWTGLSYEQYF. The J gene is TRBJ2-7, the V gene TRBV18; 7 nucleotides agree with TRBD1. J gave up 1 base and V 5 bases, and 8 bases lay outside the gene matches. CDR1 and CDR2 from the germline V gene are KGHSH and LQKENI. The CDR3 totals 15 residues. The full variable domain, in which reference TRBV18 and TRBJ2-7 provide the parts outside the CDR3, is NAGVMQNPRHLVRRRGQEARLRCSPMKGHSHVYWYRQLPEEGLKFMVYLQKENIIDESGMPKERFSAEFPKEGPSILRIQQVVRGDSAAYFCASSYWTGLSYEQYFGPGTRLTVT.

This chain joins TRBV20-1 and TRBJ2-1, with 10 bases that match TRBD2. After removal of 0 bases from V and 6 bases from J, the junction contained 5 bases not matched to a gene. Germline CDR1 reads DFQATT; CDR2 reads SNEGSKA (reference sequence). This CDR3 is built from 15 residues. As DNA, the CDR3 is TGCAGTGCTAGAGATCGGAGCGGGGGGGGCAATGAGCAGTTCTTC. It specifies CSARDRSGGGNEQFF.